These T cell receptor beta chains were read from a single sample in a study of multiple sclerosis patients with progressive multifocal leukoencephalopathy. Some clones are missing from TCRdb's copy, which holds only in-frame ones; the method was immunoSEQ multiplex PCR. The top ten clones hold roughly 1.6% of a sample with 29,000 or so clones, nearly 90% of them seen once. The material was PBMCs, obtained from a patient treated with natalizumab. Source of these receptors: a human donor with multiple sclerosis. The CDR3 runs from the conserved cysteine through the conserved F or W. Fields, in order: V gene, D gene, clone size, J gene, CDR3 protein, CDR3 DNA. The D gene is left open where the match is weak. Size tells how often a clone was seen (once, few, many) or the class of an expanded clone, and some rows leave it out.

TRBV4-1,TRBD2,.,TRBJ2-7,CASSQDPGLAPNEQYF,TGCGCCAGCAGCCAGGACCCGGGACTAGCGCCGAACGAGCAGTACTTC
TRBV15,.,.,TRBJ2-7,CATSPQGAPTYEQYF,TGTGCCACCAGCCCGCAAGGGGCGCCGACCTACGAGCAGTACTTC
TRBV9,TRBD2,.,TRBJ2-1,CASSVSAGGTYNEQFF,TGTGCCAGCAGCGTAAGTGCGGGAGGCACCTACAATGAGCAGTTCTTC
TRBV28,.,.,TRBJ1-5,CASIRGNQPQHF,TGTGCCAGCATTAGGGGCAATCAGCCCCAGCATTTT
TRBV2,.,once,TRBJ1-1,CASTYRLNTEAFF,TGTGCCAGCACTTACAGGCTGAACACTGAAGCTTTCTTT
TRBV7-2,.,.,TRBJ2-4,CASSLGLAENIQYF,TGTGCCAGCAGCTTAGGGTTAGCGGAAAACATTCAGTACTTC
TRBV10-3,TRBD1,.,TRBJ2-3,CAISETGGDGDTQYF,TGTGCCATCAGTGAGACAGGGGGCGATGGAGATACGCAGTATTTT
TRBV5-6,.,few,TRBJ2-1,CASSLVGRAGVGNEQFF,TGTGCCAGCAGCTTGGTAGGACGGGCAGGGGTCGGCAATGAGCAGTTCTTC
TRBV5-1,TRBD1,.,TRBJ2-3,CASSLGTGRTDTQYF,TGCGCCAGCAGCCTAGGGACAGGGCGGACAGATACGCAGTATTTT
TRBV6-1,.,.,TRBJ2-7,CASSERLDYEQYF,TGTGCCAGCAGTGAGAGACTCGACTACGAGCAGTACTTC
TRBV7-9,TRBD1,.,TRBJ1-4,CASSATGGLNEKLFF,TGTGCCAGCAGCGCCACAGGGGGACTTAATGAAAAACTGTTTTTT
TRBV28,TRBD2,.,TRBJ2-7,CASSRGLAGLYEQYF,TGTGCCAGCAGTCGAGGACTAGCGGGTCTCTACGAGCAGTACTTC
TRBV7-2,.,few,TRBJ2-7,CASSLGYSYEQYF,TGTGCCAGCAGCTTAGGCTACTCCTACGAGCAGTACTTC
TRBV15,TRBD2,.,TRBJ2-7,CATSRAVAGGLYEQYF,TGTGCCACCAGCAGAGCGGTAGCGGGAGGTCTCTACGAGCAGTACTTC
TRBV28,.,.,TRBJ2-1,CASSLSGMENGEQFF,TGTGCCAGCAGTTTATCGGGTATGGAAAACGGTGAGCAGTTCTTC
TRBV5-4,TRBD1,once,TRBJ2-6,CASSSYKGTGSNVLTF,TGTGCCAGCAGCTCTTATAAAGGGACAGGGTCCAACGTCCTGACTTTC
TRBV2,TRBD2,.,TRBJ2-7,CASTPAGGYEQYF,TGTGCCAGCACCCCAGCGGGGGGGTACGAGCAGTACTTC
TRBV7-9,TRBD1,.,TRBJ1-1,CASSPRYGQGAMGYTEAFF,TGTGCCAGCAGCCCCCGTTACGGACAGGGGGCTATGGGGTACACTGAAGCTTTCTTT
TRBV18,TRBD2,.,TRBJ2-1,CASSPWASGSEQFF,TGTGCCAGCTCACCATGGGCTAGCGGGAGTGAGCAGTTCTTC
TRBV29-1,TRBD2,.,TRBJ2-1,CSVAGGGNEQFF,TGCAGCGTTGCGGGGGGTGGGAATGAGCAGTTCTTC
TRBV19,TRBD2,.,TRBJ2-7,CASSAGLAGGRSYEQYF,TGTGCCAGTAGTGCGGGACTAGCGGGGGGCCGGTCCTACGAGCAGTACTTC
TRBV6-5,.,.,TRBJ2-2,CASSYSPGANTGELFF,TGTGCCAGCAGTTACTCCCCGGGAGCGAACACCGGGGAGCTGTTTTTT
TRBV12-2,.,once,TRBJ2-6,CASRLLIQGKLIDGANVLTF,TGTGCAAGTCGCTTACTAATACAGGGGAAACTTATAGATGGGGCCAACGTCCTGACTTTC
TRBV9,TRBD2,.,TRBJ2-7,CASSPIGLAGGEQYF,TGTGCCAGCAGCCCCATTGGACTAGCGGGAGGCGAGCAGTACTTC
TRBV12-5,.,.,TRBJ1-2,CASGLGRAGEYGYTF,TGTGCTAGTGGTTTGGGGAGGGCGGGGGAGTATGGCTACACCTTC
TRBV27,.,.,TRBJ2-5,CASSSLGGETQYF,TGTGCCAGCAGTTCATTAGGGGGGGAGACCCAGTACTTC
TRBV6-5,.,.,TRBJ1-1,CASSYSDTGRTEAFF,TGTGCCAGCAGTTACTCGGACACGGGGCGCACTGAAGCTTTCTTT
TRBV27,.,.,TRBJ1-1,CASSLSSIRLEAFF,TGTGCCAGCAGTTTATCCTCTATACGGTTGGAAGCTTTCTTT
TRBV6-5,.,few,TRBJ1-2,CATVRVRGDYGYTF,TGTGCCACAGTCCGGGTTCGGGGGGACTATGGCTACACCTTC
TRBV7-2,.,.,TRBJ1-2,CASSSPALKRGYGYTF,TGTGCCAGCAGCTCCCCCGCGCTGAAACGGGGCTATGGCTACACCTTC
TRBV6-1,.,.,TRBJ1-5,CASSTGSNQPQHF,TGTGCCAGCAGTACAGGAAGCAATCAGCCCCAGCATTTT
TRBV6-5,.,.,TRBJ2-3,CASSYGIGGSTDTQYF,TGTGCCAGCAGTTACGGTATTGGGGGAAGTACAGATACGCAGTATTTT
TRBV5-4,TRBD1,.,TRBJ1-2,CASSPRGGGNYGYTF,TGTGCCAGCAGCCCTCGTGGAGGGGGCAACTATGGCTACACCTTC
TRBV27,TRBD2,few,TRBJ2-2,CASSLVAGVDTGELFF,TGTGCCAGCAGTTTAGTGGCGGGAGTGGACACCGGGGAGCTGTTTTTT
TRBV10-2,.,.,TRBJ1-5,CASSGEGWYSNQPQHF,TGCGCCAGCAGTGGGGAGGGGTGGTATAGCAATCAGCCCCAGCATTTT
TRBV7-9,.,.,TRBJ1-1,CASSSVQGTEAFF,TGTGCCAGCAGCTCCGTCCAGGGCACTGAAGCTTTCTTT